The subject of this entry is one T cell receptor beta chain. Its specificity is unknown. The data originate from a study of shared clonotypes between healthy human individuals. Broader study findings: Naive CD4 clonotypes overlapped across a handful of donors at 4.5% to 5.5%.

Profiled with immunoSEQ multiplex PCR; TCRdb holds only in-frame clones, not every one. The data hold about 2,100,000 clones, with around 93% observed a single time. Cells designated naive CD8 were CD45RO-negative and were positively selected for CCR7, with terminally differentiated effector memory CD45RA+ cells excluded. Trimming cost V 7 bases and J 6 bases, with 12 bases left between them. The V gene's germline CDR1 is SEHNR and CDR2 FQNEAQ (reference sequence). The length of the CDR3 is 13 residues. This TCR was recovered from a man aged 18 to 35 in good health. Some clones in this sample may be carry-over from other donors' samples. Sequencing was carried out using naive CD8+ T cells from PBMCs. V is TRBV7-9 and J is TRBJ2-2, with a weak D call TRBD1 (6 bases). The CDR3 bases are TGTGCCAGCACCCACAGGGATCCCGGGGAGCTGTTTTTT. Translation gives CASTHRDPGELFF.